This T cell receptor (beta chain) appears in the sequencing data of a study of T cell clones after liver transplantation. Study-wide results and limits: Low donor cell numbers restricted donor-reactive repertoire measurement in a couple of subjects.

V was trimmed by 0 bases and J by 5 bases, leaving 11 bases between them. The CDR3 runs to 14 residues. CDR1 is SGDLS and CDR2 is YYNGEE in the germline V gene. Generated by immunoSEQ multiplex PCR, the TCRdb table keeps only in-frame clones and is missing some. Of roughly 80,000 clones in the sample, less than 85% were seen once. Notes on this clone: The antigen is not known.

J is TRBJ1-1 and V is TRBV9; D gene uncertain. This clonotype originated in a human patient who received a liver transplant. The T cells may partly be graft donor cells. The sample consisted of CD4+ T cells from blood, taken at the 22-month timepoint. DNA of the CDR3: TGTGCCAGCAGCGTAGGCTCCCCCAGGACTGAAGCTTTCTTT. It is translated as CASSVGSPRTEAFF. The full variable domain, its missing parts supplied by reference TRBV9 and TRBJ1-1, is DSGVTQTPKHLITATGQRVTLRCSPRSGDLSVYWYQQSLDQGLQFLIQYYNGEERAKGNILERFSAQQFPDLHSELNLSSLELGDSALYFCASSVGSPRTEAFFGQGTRLTVV.